This T cell receptor beta chain derives from a study of cytomegalovirus exposure and HLA in healthy donors. Whole-study results and caveats: As a later analysis showed, several of the most significant clusters appeared to be linked to common viral pathogens.

In this sample, this clone turned up a few times. What it binds is not known. The germline V gene has CDR1 SEHNR and CDR2 FQNEAQ (reference sequence). With 5 bases removed from V and 1 base from J, the gap between germline ends came to 14 bases. This CDR3 comprises 15 residues. Primers for the PCR totalled 60 Vbeta and 13 Jbeta. Libraries were prepared by immunoSEQ multiplex PCR; TCRdb keeps only in-frame clonotypes and omits some of them. This sample has some 180,000 clones, with 77% found just once. The source of this sequence is a man younger than 35 in good health and CMV-seronegative. Specimen: PBMCs. This sequence joins TRBV7-9 and TRBJ1-1, with D uncertain. The CDR3 loop reads CASSPLDTPNTEAFF. The CDR3 coding sequence is TGTGCCAGCAGCCCTCTTGACACCCCGAACACTGAAGCTTTCTTT.